This T cell receptor beta chain was identified during a study of PD-1 blockade in classical Hodgkin lymphoma. Every patient was affected by relapse after autologous stem cell transplantation, while exposure to brentuximab vedotin was not uniform. Classification of best responses gave complete response, partial response or progressive disease. Points from the study as a whole: Relapsed/refractory patients reportedly had lower baseline diversity than newly diagnosed patients. The drivers behind the repertoire differences, possibly disease activity or prior therapy, remain undefined. Lower baseline TCR diversity marked trial partial responders and progressors.

V dropped 4 bases and J dropped 4 bases, with 16 bases sitting between them. The CDR3 totals 16 residues. CDR1 is MNHEY and CDR2 is SMNVEV in the germline V gene (reference sequence). With respect to this clone: Its antigen is currently unknown.

Libraries were prepared by immunoSEQ multiplex PCR; TCRdb keeps only in-frame clonotypes and omits some of them. This sample has about 46,000 clones, with approximately 73% found just once. The input for sequencing was peripheral blood mononuclear cells (PBMCs), taken at baseline. The chain recombines TRBV27 with TRBJ2-2; no firm D call. The sequence was collected from a human donor with classical Hodgkin lymphoma. The chain's CDR3 is CASSSAGFVGTGELFF. The CDR3 nucleotides are TGTGCCAGCAGTTCCGCAGGTTTTGTTGGCACCGGGGAGCTGTTTTTT.